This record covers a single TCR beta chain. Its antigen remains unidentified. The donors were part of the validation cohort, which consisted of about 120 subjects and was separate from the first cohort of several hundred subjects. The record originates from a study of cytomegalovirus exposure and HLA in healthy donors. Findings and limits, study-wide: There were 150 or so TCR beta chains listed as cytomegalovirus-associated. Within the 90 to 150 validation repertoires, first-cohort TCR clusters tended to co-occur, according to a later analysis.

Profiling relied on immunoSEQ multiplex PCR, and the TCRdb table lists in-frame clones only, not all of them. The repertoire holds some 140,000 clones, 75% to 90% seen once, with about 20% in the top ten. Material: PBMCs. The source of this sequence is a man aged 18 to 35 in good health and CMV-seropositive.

The CDR3 coding sequence is TGTGCCAGCAGTGAGGATTTGGGGACAGGTGGTGAAAAACTGTTTTTT. It is translated as CASSEDLGTGGEKLFF. The chain couples TRBV2 to TRBJ1-4, with 8 positions matching TRBD1. Per the germline V gene, CDR1 is SNHLY and CDR2 is FYNNEI. This CDR3 is built from 16 residues. V dropped 3 bases and J dropped 7; count of bases not matched to a gene: 10.